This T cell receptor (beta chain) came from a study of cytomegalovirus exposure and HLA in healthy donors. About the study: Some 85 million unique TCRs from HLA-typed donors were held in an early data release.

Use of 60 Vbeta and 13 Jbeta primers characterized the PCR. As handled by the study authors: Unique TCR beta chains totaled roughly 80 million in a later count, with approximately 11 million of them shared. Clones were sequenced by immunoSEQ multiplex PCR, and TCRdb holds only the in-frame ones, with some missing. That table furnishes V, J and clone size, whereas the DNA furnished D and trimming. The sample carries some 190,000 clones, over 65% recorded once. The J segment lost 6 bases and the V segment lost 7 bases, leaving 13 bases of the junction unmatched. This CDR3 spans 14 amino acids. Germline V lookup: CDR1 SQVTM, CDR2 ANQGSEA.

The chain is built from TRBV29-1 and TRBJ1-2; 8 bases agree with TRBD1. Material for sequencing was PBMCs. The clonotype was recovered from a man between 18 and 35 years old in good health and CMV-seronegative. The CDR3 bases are TGCAGCGCTGCGGGGTTGACAGGGGTCGATGGCTACACCTTC. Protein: CSAAGLTGVDGYTF.